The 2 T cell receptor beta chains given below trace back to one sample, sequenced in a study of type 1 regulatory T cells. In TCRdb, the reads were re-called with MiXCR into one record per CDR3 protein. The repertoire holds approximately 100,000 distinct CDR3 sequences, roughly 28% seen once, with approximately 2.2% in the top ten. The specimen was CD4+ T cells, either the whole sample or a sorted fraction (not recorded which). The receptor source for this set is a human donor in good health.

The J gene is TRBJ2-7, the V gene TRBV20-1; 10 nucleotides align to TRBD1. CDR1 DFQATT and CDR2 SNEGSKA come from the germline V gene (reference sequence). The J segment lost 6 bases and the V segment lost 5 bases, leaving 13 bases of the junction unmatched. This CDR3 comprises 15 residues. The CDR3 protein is CSAAPGTGERAEQYF. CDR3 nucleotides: TGCAGTGCTGCGCCCGGGACAGGGGAACGAGCCGAGCAGTACTTC.

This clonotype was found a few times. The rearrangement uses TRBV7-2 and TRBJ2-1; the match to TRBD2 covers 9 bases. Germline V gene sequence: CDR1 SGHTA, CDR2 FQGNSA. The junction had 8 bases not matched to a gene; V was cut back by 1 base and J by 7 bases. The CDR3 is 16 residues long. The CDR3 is CASSLGWGLAGNEQFF. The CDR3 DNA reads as TGTGCCAGCAGCTTAGGGTGGGGTCTAGCGGGAAATGAGCAGTTCTTC.